The clone carrying this T cell receptor (beta chain) was detected many times. Its antigen is still unknown. V lost 6 bases and J lost 8; bases outside the gene matches: 10. Germline V lookup: CDR1 MDHEN, CDR2 SYDVKM. This CDR3 has 14 amino acids. This entry comes from a study of regulatory T cells in long-lasting Graves disease. Points from the study as a whole: Possibly, too few samples lowered accuracy.

Time point defined: newly diagnosed GD, antithyroid drugs for less than 3 months. The TCR library was prepared using RNA isolated from PBMCs. Assembly of TCR beta libraries relied on iRepertoire HTBI primers together with Arm-PCR of CDR3 regions. TCRdb processed the multiplex PCR reads anew with MiXCR; each CDR3 protein has one entry. The table includes about 220,000 distinct CDR3 sequences, around 20% detected once. These data were also filed under a second study, of T cells in Graves' hyperthyroidism and ophthalmopathy.

Sequencing was performed on peripheral blood mononuclear cells (PBMCs), taken at new diagnosis, from a patient treated with antithyroid drugs. This TCR came from a woman in her twenties or thirties with Graves disease. This chain uses TRBV28 with TRBJ1-2, with 9 nucleotides matching TRBD1. Written as DNA, the CDR3 is TGTGCCAGCAGCCTGGGACAGGGCCCCGGGGGCTACACCTTC. Translation gives CASSLGQGPGGYTF.